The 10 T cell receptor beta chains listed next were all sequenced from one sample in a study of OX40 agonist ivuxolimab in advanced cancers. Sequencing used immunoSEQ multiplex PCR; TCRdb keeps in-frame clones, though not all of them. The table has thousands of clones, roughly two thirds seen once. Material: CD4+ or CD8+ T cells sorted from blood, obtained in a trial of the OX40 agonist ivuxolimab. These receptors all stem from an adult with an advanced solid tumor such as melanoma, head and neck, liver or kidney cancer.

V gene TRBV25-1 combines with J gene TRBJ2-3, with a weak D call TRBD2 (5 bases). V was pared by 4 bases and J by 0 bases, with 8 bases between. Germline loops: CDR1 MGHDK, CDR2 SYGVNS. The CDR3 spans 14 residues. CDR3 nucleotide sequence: TGTGCCAGCAGTGTGCCGGGAAGCACAGATACGCAGTATTTT. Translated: CASSVPGSTDTQYF.

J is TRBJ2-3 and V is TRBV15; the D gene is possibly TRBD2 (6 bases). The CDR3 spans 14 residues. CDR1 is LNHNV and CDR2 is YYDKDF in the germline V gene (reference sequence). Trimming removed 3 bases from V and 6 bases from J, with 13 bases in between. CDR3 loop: CATSSEGGEDTQYF. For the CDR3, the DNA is TGTGCCACCAGCAGTGAAGGAGGGGAGGATACGCAGTATTTT.

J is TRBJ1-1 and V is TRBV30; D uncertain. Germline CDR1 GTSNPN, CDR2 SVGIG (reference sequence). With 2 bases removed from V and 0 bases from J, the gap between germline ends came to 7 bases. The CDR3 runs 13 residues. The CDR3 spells CAWSLGMNTEAFF. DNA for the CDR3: TGTGCCTGGAGTCTGGGAATGAACACTGAAGCTTTCTTT.

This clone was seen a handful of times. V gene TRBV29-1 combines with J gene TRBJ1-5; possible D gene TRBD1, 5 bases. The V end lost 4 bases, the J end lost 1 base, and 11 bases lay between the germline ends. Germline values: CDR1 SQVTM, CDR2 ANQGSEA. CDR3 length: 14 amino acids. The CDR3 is CSVGGGASNQPQHF. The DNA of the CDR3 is TGCAGCGTTGGGGGAGGGGCCAGCAATCAGCCCCAGCATTTT.

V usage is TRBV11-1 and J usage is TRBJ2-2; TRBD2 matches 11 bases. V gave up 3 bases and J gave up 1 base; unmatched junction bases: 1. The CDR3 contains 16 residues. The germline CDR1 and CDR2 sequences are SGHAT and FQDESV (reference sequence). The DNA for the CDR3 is TGTGCCAGCAGCTTCGGGACTAGCGGGAACACCGGGGAGCTGTTTTTT. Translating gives CASSFGTSGNTGELFF.

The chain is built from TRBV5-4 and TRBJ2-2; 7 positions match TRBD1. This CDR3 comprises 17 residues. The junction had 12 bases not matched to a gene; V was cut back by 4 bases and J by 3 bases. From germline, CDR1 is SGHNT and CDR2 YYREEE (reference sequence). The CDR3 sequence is CASSPNPRDSHTGELFF. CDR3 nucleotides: TGTGCCAGCAGCCCCAATCCTCGGGACAGTCACACCGGGGAGCTGTTTTTT.

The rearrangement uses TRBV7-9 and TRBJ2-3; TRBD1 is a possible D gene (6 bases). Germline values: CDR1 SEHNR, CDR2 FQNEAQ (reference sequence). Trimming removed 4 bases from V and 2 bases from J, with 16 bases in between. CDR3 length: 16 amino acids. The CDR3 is CASSSNRDTLTDTQYF. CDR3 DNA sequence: TGTGCCAGCAGCTCTAACCGGGACACCCTCACAGATACGCAGTATTTT.

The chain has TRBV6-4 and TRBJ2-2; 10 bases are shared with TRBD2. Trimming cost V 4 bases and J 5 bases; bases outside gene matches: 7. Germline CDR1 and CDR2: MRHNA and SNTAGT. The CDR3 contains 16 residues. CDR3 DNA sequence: TGTGCCAGCAGTGGGCTAGCGGGAGACGGGACCGGGGAGCTGTTTTTT. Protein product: CASSGLAGDGTGELFF.

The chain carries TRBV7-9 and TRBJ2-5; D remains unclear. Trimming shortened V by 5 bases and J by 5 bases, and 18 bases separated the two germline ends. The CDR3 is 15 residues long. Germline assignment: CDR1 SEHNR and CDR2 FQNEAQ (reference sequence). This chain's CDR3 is CASSTYGSVGETQYF. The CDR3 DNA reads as TGTGCCAGCAGCACGTATGGTAGTGTAGGCGAGACCCAGTACTTC.

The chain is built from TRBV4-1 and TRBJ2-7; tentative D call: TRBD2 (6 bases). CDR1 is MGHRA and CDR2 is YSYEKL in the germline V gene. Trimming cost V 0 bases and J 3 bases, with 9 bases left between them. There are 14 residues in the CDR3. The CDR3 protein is CASSQEPGVYEQYF. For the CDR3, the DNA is TGCGCCAGCAGCCAAGAGCCGGGGGTCTACGAGCAGTACTTC.